A single sample is the source of the 27 T cell receptor beta chains below, sequenced in a study of T cells in Graves' hyperthyroidism and ophthalmopathy. What was amplified from RNA transcripts were TCR beta CDR3 regions. During a first-round RT-PCR of the TCR CDR3, the HTBI primer set was used. TCRdb reprocessed the multiplex PCR reads with MiXCR, giving one entry per CDR3 protein. Here the sample spans under 350,000 distinct CDR3 sequences, roughly 21% being singletons. Sequenced: blood. Source of these receptors: a woman aged 45-60 years with Graves' hyperthyroidism.

The table lists this clonotype with many counts. The chain has TRBV24-1 and TRBJ2-1; TRBD2 agrees at 13 bases. Germline assignment: CDR1 KGHDR and CDR2 SFDVKD. V lost 5 bases, J lost 4 bases, and 1 base stayed unmatched. The CDR3 spans 15 residues. The CDR3 loop reads CATSGGLAGYNEQFF. The CDR3 DNA is TGTGCCACCAGTGGGGGACTAGCGGGGTACAATGAGCAGTTCTTC.

This clonotype has ten or more counts. One end of the junction does not line up with germline, which may come from a read error. The chain combines TRBV5-6 with TRBJ1-1; D call uncertain. Per germline, CDR1 SGHDT and CDR2 YYEEEE. The CDR3 length is 14 residues. In nucleotides, the CDR3 is TGTGCCAGCAGCTGGGAAGGGCTGAACGCTGAAGCTTTCTTT. Its translation: CASSWEGLNAEAFF.

This clonotype showed up many times. The chain carries TRBV27 and TRBJ2-3, with 10 bases fitting TRBD2. The germline V gene has CDR1 MNHEY and CDR2 SMNVEV (reference sequence). V shed 6 bases, J shed 3 bases, and the junction held 6 bases outside the gene matches. This CDR3 comprises 15 residues. The CDR3 DNA reads as TGTGCCAGCAGCTCTCCTAGCGGGAGAACAGATACGCAGTATTTT. Translating it yields CASSSPSGRTDTQYF.

Regarding this clonotype: A much larger clone lies a single base off, so this may be a read error. The rearrangement links TRBV6-1 to TRBJ2-3; 7 nucleotides align to TRBD1. This CDR3 has 16 residues. Germline V gene lookup returns CDR1 MNHNS and CDR2 SASEGT. V lost 8 bases and J lost 2; bases outside the gene matches: 13. CDR3 amino acids: CASGLDRAAYTDTQYF. As DNA, the CDR3 is TGTGCCAGCGGCCTCGACAGGGCCGCTTACACAGATACGCAGTATTTT.

The sample holds a few counts of this clonotype. An end of the junction does not agree with germline; a read error may underlie this. The chain employs TRBV2 and TRBJ2-5; D perhaps matches TRBD2 (6 bases). The CDR3 totals 15 residues. Germline V gene lookup returns CDR1 SNHLY and CDR2 FYNNEI. The CDR3 sequence is CAGRLGQGGRETQYF. The CDR3 coding sequence is TGTGCCGGCAGGCTTGGGCAGGGAGGCCGAGAGACCCAGTACTTC. Supplemented by reference TRBV2 and TRBJ2-5, the full variable domain reads EPEVTQTPSHQVTQMGQEVILRCVPISNHLYFYWYRQILGQKVEFLVSFYNNEISEKSEIFDDQFSVERPDGSNFTLKIRSTKLEDSAMYFCAGRLGQGGRETQYFGPGTRLLVL.

This clonotype has just a few counts. This chain links TRBV7-8 with TRBJ1-5; maybe TRBD1 (6 bases). The germline V gene encodes CDR1 SGHVS and CDR2 FQNEAQ. The V and J ends lost 1 base and 0 bases respectively, with 16 bases between them. The CDR3 is 18 residues long. This CDR3 reads CASSLVITGSYSNQPQHF. The CDR3 region has the DNA TGTGCCAGCAGCTTAGTAATCACAGGGTCCTATAGCAATCAGCCCCAGCATTTT.

Comments on this clonotype: A junction boundary mismatches the germline segment, possibly from a read error. This chain joins TRBV25-1 and TRBJ2-7; TRBD2 matches at 9 bases. This CDR3 contains 14 residues. Germline values: CDR1 MGHDK, CDR2 SYGVNS. The CDR3 nucleotides are TGTGCCAGCAGTGATAGCGGGAGCTCCTACGAGCGGTACTTC. It yields the protein CASSDSGSSYERYF.

The chain carries TRBV6-1 and TRBJ1-1; TRBD1 aligns across 10 bases. The CDR3 runs 14 residues. Trimming took 6 bases from V and 5 from J; bases not matched to a gene: 6. CDR1 and CDR2 from the germline V gene are MNHNS and SASEGT. Here the CDR3 DNA reads TGTGCCAGCAGGGGACAGGGGTTCGGAACTGAAGCTTTCTTT. Encoded protein: CASRGQGFGTEAFF.

This clonotype was observed at least ten times. V usage is TRBV18 and J usage is TRBJ1-3; D unclear. CDR1 is KGHSH and CDR2 is LQKENI in the germline V gene. Trimming left V 2 bases short and J 2 bases short, with 4 bases between. CDR3 length: 13 residues. DNA of the CDR3: TGTGCCAGCTCACCAGCTACTGGAAACACCATATATTTT. Its translation: CASSPATGNTIYF.

This clonotype was observed a handful of times. Relative to the germline gene, one junction end is altered; a read error may explain this. This chain uses TRBV20-1 with TRBJ2-7; 12 bases are a match to TRBD2. Per germline, CDR1 DFQATT and CDR2 SNEGSKA (reference sequence). This CDR3 region has 14 residues. CDR3 loop: CSVRLAGDVNEQYF. For the CDR3, the DNA is TGCAGTGTTAGACTAGCGGGAGATGTGAACGAGCAGTACTTC.

The sample holds many counts of this clonotype. The genes are TRBV7-9 and TRBJ2-7; TRBD1 is a possible D gene (6 bases). This CDR3 has 12 amino acids. V lost 1 base and J lost 9, with 10 bases in between. Germline CDR1 reads SEHNR; CDR2 reads FQNEAQ (reference sequence). CDR3 residues: CASSLDGRGQYF. In DNA form, the CDR3 reads TGTGCCAGCAGCTTAGATGGCAGGGGGCAGTACTTC.

This sequence joins TRBV20-1 and TRBJ1-5, with D tentatively TRBD1 (5 bases). The CDR3 sequence is 15 residues long. The ends were cut back, 6 bases at V and 6 bases at J, with 21 bases in the middle. Germline V CDR1 and CDR2: DFQATT, SNEGSKA (reference sequence). CDR3 amino acids: CSAVRGPALGQPQHF. In DNA, the CDR3 is TGCAGTGCCGTAAGGGGACCCGCTCTGGGTCAGCCCCAGCATTTT.

This clonotype was counted at least ten times. The rearrangement links TRBV20-1 to TRBJ1-2, with 7 bases lining up with TRBD1. Germline loops: CDR1 DFQATT, CDR2 SNEGSKA (reference sequence). The CDR3 is 15 residues long. The V segment lost 6 bases and the J segment 7 bases; nucleotides outside the gene matches: 17. The CDR3 DNA reads TGCAGTGCCCGCCAGGGACAGCTATTTATGGGTGGCTACACCTTC. As protein: CSARQGQLFMGGYTF.

This clonotype was seen only a few times. This chain connects TRBV9 to TRBJ2-5, with no clear D. The CDR3 loop spans 13 amino acids. Trimming took off 1 base at V and 3 bases at J, with 7 bases between the two ends. In germline, CDR1 is SGDLS, CDR2 YYNGEE. The chain's CDR3 is CASSVQSKETQYF. The CDR3, as DNA: TGTGCCAGCAGCGTACAGAGCAAAGAGACCCAGTACTTC.

This clonotype was found a few times. The CDR3 DNA follows: TGTGCCAGCAGCCCACCGGGACTAGCGAGCACCGGGGAGCTGTTTTTT. It encodes CASSPPGLASTGELFF. The rearrangement joins TRBV9 to TRBJ2-2, with 10 bases aligning to TRBD2. The V and J ends lost 4 bases and 4 bases, in that order; junction bases with no gene match: 7. The CDR3 totals 16 residues. Germline V gene data show CDR1 as SGDLS and CDR2 as YYNGEE.

The genes are TRBV28 and TRBJ2-1; 8 nucleotides align to TRBD2. V lost 5 bases to trimming and J lost 3 bases; unmatched junction nucleotides: 9. The CDR3 has 16 amino acids. CDR1 is MDHEN, CDR2 SYDVKM, per germline. Written as DNA, the CDR3 is TGTGCCAGCAGTCCCAGCGGGAGCCCTATCTACAATGAGCAGTTCTTC. This gives the protein CASSPSGSPIYNEQFF.

This clonotype was observed many times. V is TRBV28 and J is TRBJ1-4; TRBD1 agrees at 10 bases. V gave up 3 bases and J gave up 8 bases; unmatched junction bases: 15. The CDR3 consists of 18 residues. Germline CDR1 MDHEN, CDR2 SYDVKM. The CDR3 here is CASSFITWTGGVREKLFF. The CDR3 region has the DNA TGTGCCAGCAGTTTCATAACTTGGACAGGGGGGGTTCGGGAAAAACTGTTTTTT.

This clonotype has just a few counts. The gene calls are TRBV20-1 and TRBJ2-2; TRBD1 matches 9 bases. CDR1 DFQATT and CDR2 SNEGSKA come from the germline V gene (reference sequence). The CDR3 length is 16 residues. Trimming removed 6 bases from V and 3 bases from J; junction bases left unmatched: 11. Written as DNA, the CDR3 is TGCAGTGCCCCGGGACAGGGTGGGTTGTACACCGGGGAGCTGTTTTTT. It yields the protein CSAPGQGGLYTGELFF.

In this sample, this clonotype turned up many times. The V gene is TRBV3-1, the J gene TRBJ2-7, with 7 bases matching TRBD2. The ends lost 1 base at V and 6 bases at J; junction bases unmatched: 6. The CDR3 extends over 14 amino acids. CDR1 LGHDT and CDR2 YNNKEL come from the germline V gene (reference sequence). The CDR3 reads CASSQGPGGGEQYF. In DNA, the CDR3 is TGTGCCAGCAGCCAAGGCCCCGGCGGGGGCGAGCAGTACTTC.

Comments on this clonotype: A much more abundant neighbour one base away suggests this may be a read error. The rearrangement joins TRBV6-1 to TRBJ1-1, with 7 bases that match TRBD1. The CDR3 is made up of 15 amino acids. Germline loops: CDR1 MNHNS, CDR2 SASEGT. Trimming at V came to 7 bases and at J to 6 bases, leaving 14 bases not matched to a gene. CDR3 protein: CASTDMTGKSAEAFF. The DNA for the CDR3 is TGTGCCAGCACCGATATGACAGGGAAAAGCGCTGAAGCTTTCTTT.

This clonotype was found a few times. This chain uses TRBV18 with TRBJ2-1; TRBD2 agrees at 11 bases. CDR1 and CDR2 from the germline V gene are KGHSH and LQKENI. With 6 bases clipped from V and 5 bases from J, the junction kept 9 bases outside the gene matches. This CDR3 is built from 16 residues. The CDR3 protein is CASSLRTSGLNNEQFF. DNA for the CDR3: TGTGCCAGCTCTCTAAGGACTAGCGGGCTAAACAATGAGCAGTTCTTC.

This clonotype was counted at least ten times. The V gene is TRBV28, the J gene TRBJ1-2; D gene uncertain. The CDR3 has 12 residues. Trimming removed 7 bases from V and 1 base from J, with 7 bases in between. Per the germline V gene, CDR1 is MDHEN and CDR2 is SYDVKM. CDR3 sequence: CASKVYNYGYTF. The CDR3 nucleotides are TGTGCCAGCAAGGTCTATAACTATGGCTACACCTTC.

The chain joins TRBV20-1 to TRBJ2-7; TRBD1 matches 7 bases. The CDR3 has 14 residues. From germline, CDR1 is DFQATT and CDR2 SNEGSKA (reference sequence). V trimming: 5 bases; J trimming: 2 bases; junction bases outside the gene matches: 9. CDR3 nucleotide sequence: TGCAGTGCTCGACCCGGGACAGCGACCTACGAGCAGTACTTC. Translation: CSARPGTATYEQYF.

Notes on this clonotype: An end of the junction does not agree with germline; a read error may underlie this. The CDR3 loop is CASSYSKAGRGLVRNQPQHF. CDR3 nucleotide sequence: TGTGCCAGCAGTTACTCGAAGGCAGGGAGGGGATTAGTCCGCAATCAGCCCCAGCATTTT. This sequence joins TRBV6-4 and TRBJ1-5, with D tentatively TRBD1 (5 bases). Looked up from germline, CDR1 is MRHNA and CDR2 is SNTAGT. The CDR3 is 20 residues long.

This clonotype was picked up many times. The V call is TRBV14, the J call TRBJ2-2, with D tentatively TRBD1 or TRBD2 (5 bases each). Trimming took off 4 bases at V and 3 bases at J, with 12 bases between the two ends. This CDR3 region has 15 residues. CDR1 SGHDN and CDR2 FVKESK come from the germline V gene. CDR3 region: CASSLLGTDTGELFF. CDR3 coding DNA: TGTGCCAGCAGCCTACTAGGGACGGACACCGGGGAGCTGTTTTTT.

This clonotype was detected many times. This sequence joins TRBV10-3 and TRBJ2-7; 10 bases are a match to TRBD2. Trimming removed 0 bases from V and 1 base from J; junction bases left unmatched: 6. Germline-derived CDR1 and CDR2 are ENHRY and SYGVKD. This CDR3 comprises 17 residues. The CDR3 nucleotides are TGTGCCATCAGTGAGTCCCGGGGACTAGCGAGATCCTACGAGCAGTACTTC. As protein: CAISESRGLARSYEQYF.

This clonotype was seen at least ten times. This chain connects TRBV12-3 or TRBV12-4 to TRBJ2-5; 9 nucleotides line up with TRBD1. V lost 4 bases to trimming and J lost 3 bases; unmatched junction nucleotides: 6. This CDR3 comprises 15 residues. CDR3 nucleotides: TGTGCCAGCAGTTCCGCCCGGACAGGGGAAGAGACCCAGTACTTC. Its protein product is CASSSARTGEETQYF.